This is a list of T cell receptor beta chains from one sample in a study of blood T cell repertoires in COVID-19. The data were produced by immunoSEQ multiplex PCR, yet TCRdb's version contains in-frame clones alone and is incomplete. Found here are around 140,000 clones, around 83% of them singletons; the top ten hold 10%. The material sequenced was peripheral blood. These receptors were taken from a man between 60 and 70 years old with active or convalescent COVID-19. The CDR3 runs from the conserved cysteine through the conserved F or W. The D gene is left open where the match is weak. Expanded clones get a size class; other rows say once, few or many, or leave the size out.

V	size	J	D	CDR3	DNA
TRBV6-5	few	TRBJ2-5	TRBD2	CASSPGLVLETQYF	TGTGCCAGCTCCCCGGGACTAGTATTAGAGACCCAGTACTTC
TRBV27	NA	TRBJ1-5	TRBD1	CASSIDRGHNQPQHF	TGTGCCAGCAGTATTGACAGGGGGCACAATCAGCCCCAGCATTTT
TRBV7-2	once	TRBJ1-2	NA	CASSPGTPVGSGYTF	TGTGCCAGCAGTCCCGGGACCCCAGTCGGGAGTGGCTACACCTTC
TRBV5-4	NA	TRBJ2-5	TRBD2	CASGIAGVETQYF	TGTGCCAGCGGAATAGCGGGGGTAGAGACCCAGTACTTC
TRBV7-2	NA	TRBJ2-5	NA	CASSPVLAVRETQYF	TGTGCCAGCAGCCCCGTCCTAGCCGTCCGGGAGACCCAGTACTTC
TRBV14	NA	TRBJ1-1	TRBD1	CASSQATGGRGEAFF	TGTGCCAGCAGCCAGGCAACAGGGGGTAGGGGTGAAGCTTTCTTT
TRBV7-9	NA	TRBJ1-2	TRBD1	CASSPGNSDRVYYGYTF	TGTGCCAGCAGCCCAGGCAACTCTGACAGGGTGTACTATGGCTACACCTTC
TRBV24-1	NA	TRBJ2-1	TRBD2	CATDDGRVVEQFF	TGTGCCACCGATGACGGGAGGGTTGTTGAGCAGTTCTTC
TRBV7-2	once	TRBJ1-4	NA	CASSLVARGNEKLFF	TGTGCCAGCAGCTTAGTGGCCAGGGGAAACGAAAAACTGTTTTTT
TRBV7-8	NA	TRBJ1-2	NA	CASSLGGNIYGYTF	TGTGCCAGCAGCTTAGGAGGGAATATCTATGGCTACACCTTC
TRBV5-6	NA	TRBJ1-5	TRBD1	CASSLVGTGVIVQPQHF	TGTGCCAGCAGCTTGGTTGGTACAGGGGTTATCGTTCAGCCCCAGCATTTT
TRBV21-1	NA	TRBJ1-1	NA	CASSKDGIDRVREAFF	TGTGCCAGCAGCAAAGACGGGATCGACAGGGTGAGGGAAGCTTTCTTT
TRBV14	NA	TRBJ2-7	TRBD1	CASSPQGVSEQYF	TGTGCCAGCAGCCCCCAGGGGGTGTCCGAGCAGTACTTC
TRBV6-2/TRBV6-3	NA	TRBJ2-1	TRBD2	CASSPAGADHEQFF	TGTGCCAGCAGTCCAGCGGGGGCGGACCATGAGCAGTTCTTC
TRBV11-3	NA	TRBJ2-1	NA	CASSLAGSAVLNEQFF	TGTGCCAGCAGCTTAGCGGGTAGCGCGGTACTTAATGAGCAGTTCTTC
TRBV6-6	NA	TRBJ2-5	NA	CASSYDSARETQYF	TGTGCCAGCAGTTACGATTCGGCGAGGGAGACCCAGTACTTC
TRBV7-2	NA	TRBJ1-2	TRBD1	CASSLDTGGYGYTF	TGTGCCAGCAGCTTAGATACAGGGGGCTATGGCTACACCTTC
TRBV30	NA	TRBJ1-6	NA	CAWRTVRANSPLHF	TGTGCCTGGAGAACAGTCAGGGCCAATTCACCCCTCCACTTT
TRBV5-1	NA	TRBJ1-3	TRBD1	CASSSGQISGNTIYF	TGCGCCAGCAGCTCGGGACAGATCTCTGGAAACACCATATATTTT
TRBV4-1	NA	TRBJ2-1	NA	CASSQDGSSYNEQFF	TGCGCCAGCAGCCAAGATGGTAGCTCCTACAATGAGCAGTTCTTC
TRBV2	once	TRBJ1-2	NA	CASAQDSFFTF	TGTGCCAGCGCCCAGGACAGCTTTTTCACCTTC
TRBV27	NA	TRBJ1-1	NA	CASSLSEYTEAFF	TGTGCCAGCAGTTTATCGGAGTACACTGAAGCTTTCTTT
TRBV7-9	NA	TRBJ1-5	NA	CASSLTDSNQPQHF	TGTGCCAGCAGCTTGACAGATAGCAATCAGCCCCAGCATTTT
TRBV30	NA	TRBJ1-1	NA	CAWNNRDTEAFF	TGTGCCTGGAATAACAGGGACACTGAAGCTTTCTTT
TRBV24-1	NA	TRBJ2-1	TRBD2	CATSDPRWAGAHNEQFF	TGTGCCACCAGTGACCCCCGCTGGGCGGGAGCACACAATGAGCAGTTCTTC
TRBV7-9	NA	TRBJ1-6	TRBD1	CASSLDWTGTGTSPLHF	TGTGCCAGCAGCTTAGATTGGACCGGGACAGGGACTTCACCCCTCCACTTT
TRBV5-1	NA	TRBJ2-7	TRBD1	CASSLRGQGTPYEQYF	TGCGCCAGCAGCTTGCGGGGACAGGGAACCCCCTACGAGCAGTACTTC
TRBV10-3	NA	TRBJ2-1	NA	CAISESPGSYNEQFF	TGTGCCATCAGTGAGTCGCCAGGGTCCTACAATGAGCAGTTCTTC
TRBV5-1	NA	TRBJ2-3	TRBD2	CASSAGPGGPTDTQYF	TGCGCCAGCAGCGCGGGTCCGGGAGGGCCGACAGATACGCAGTATTTT
TRBV5-1	NA	TRBJ1-2	TRBD1	CASSWGTANYGYTF	TGCGCCAGCAGCTGGGGGACAGCTAACTATGGCTACACCTTC
TRBV10-1	once	TRBJ2-1	NA	CASRGGKVSSYNEQFF	TGCGCCAGCAGGGGGGGTAAGGTGAGCTCCTACAATGAGCAGTTCTTC
TRBV3-1/TRBV3-2	NA	TRBJ1-1	TRBD1	CASSRRTGTENTEAFF	TGTGCCAGCAGCCGGAGAACCGGGACAGAGAACACTGAAGCTTTCTTT
TRBV6-6	NA	TRBJ2-3	TRBD2	CASSYSTSGDTQYF	TGTGCCAGCAGTTACTCGACTAGCGGGGATACGCAGTATTTT
TRBV25-1	NA	TRBJ1-1	NA	CASSEYEQNTEAFF	TGTGCCAGCAGTGAATATGAGCAGAACACTGAAGCTTTCTTT
TRBV19	NA	TRBJ2-3	TRBD2	CASRSREGTDTQYF	TGTGCCAGTAGGTCTCGGGAGGGCACAGATACGCAGTATTTT
TRBV6-2/TRBV6-3	NA	TRBJ2-5	TRBD1	CASSSGDRVQETQYF	TGTGCCAGCAGTTCCGGCGACAGGGTACAAGAGACCCAGTACTTC
TRBV19	NA	TRBJ1-2	TRBD1	CASSIVRGTENYGYTF	TGTGCCAGTAGTATAGTTCGGGGGACAGAGAACTATGGCTACACCTTC
TRBV7-9	few	TRBJ2-1	TRBD1	CASSQGVVQSSYNEQFF	TGTGCCAGCAGCCAGGGGGTCGTCCAGAGCTCCTACAATGAGCAGTTCTTC
TRBV12-3/TRBV12-4	NA	TRBJ2-3	NA	CASNVGVADTQYF	TGTGCCAGCAACGTGGGAGTGGCAGATACGCAGTATTTT
TRBV4-1	NA	TRBJ2-1	TRBD2	CASSQGVFSSGGKNEQFF	TGCGCCAGCAGCCAAGGCGTTTTTAGTAGCGGGGGTAAAAATGAGCAGTTCTTC
TRBV2	NA	TRBJ1-5	NA	CASSELGPSSPQHF	TGTGCCAGCAGTGAATTGGGGCCCTCGTCGCCCCAGCATTTT
TRBV25-1	NA	TRBJ1-5	NA	CASSSDLRQPQHF	TGTGCCAGCAGTAGTGATTTGAGGCAGCCCCAGCATTTT
TRBV3-1/TRBV3-2	NA	TRBJ2-7	TRBD1	CASSQTGGAHYEQYF	TGTGCCAGCAGCCAAACAGGGGGCGCACACTACGAGCAGTACTTC
TRBV9	NA	TRBJ1-6	TRBD1	CASTLGDRNSPLHF	TGTGCCAGCACTCTCGGGGACAGGAATTCACCCCTCCACTTT
TRBV6-6	NA	TRBJ2-2	TRBD2	CAISGGLGRVAGELFF	TGTGCCATATCGGGGGGGCTCGGGAGAGTCGCCGGGGAGCTGTTTTTT
TRBV18	NA	TRBJ1-2	TRBD1	CASSARQGNYGYTF	TGTGCCAGCTCAGCAAGACAGGGGAACTATGGCTACACCTTC
TRBV27	NA	TRBJ2-5	NA	CASSSPSGQETQYF	TGTGCCAGCAGTTCTCCCAGCGGACAAGAGACCCAGTACTTC
TRBV28	once	TRBJ2-1	NA	CASRKADSSYNEQFF	TGTGCCAGCAGAAAAGCGGATAGCTCCTACAATGAGCAGTTCTTC